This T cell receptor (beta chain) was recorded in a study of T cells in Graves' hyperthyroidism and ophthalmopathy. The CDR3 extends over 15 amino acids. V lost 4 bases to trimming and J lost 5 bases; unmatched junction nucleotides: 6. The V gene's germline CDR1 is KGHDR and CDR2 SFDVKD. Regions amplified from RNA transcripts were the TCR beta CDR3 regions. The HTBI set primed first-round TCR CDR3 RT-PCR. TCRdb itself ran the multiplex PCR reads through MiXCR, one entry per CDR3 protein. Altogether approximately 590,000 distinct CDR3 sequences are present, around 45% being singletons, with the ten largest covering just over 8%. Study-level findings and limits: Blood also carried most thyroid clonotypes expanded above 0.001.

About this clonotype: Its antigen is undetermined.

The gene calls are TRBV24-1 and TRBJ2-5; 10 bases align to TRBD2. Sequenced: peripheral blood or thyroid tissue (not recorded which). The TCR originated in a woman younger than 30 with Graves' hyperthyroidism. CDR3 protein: CATSDASGGEETQYF. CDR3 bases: TGTGCCACCAGTGACGCTAGCGGGGGAGAGGAGACCCAGTACTTC.